This T cell receptor (beta chain) stems from a study of T-cell reconstitution after alpha-beta-depleted transplantation in children. V was trimmed by 5 bases and J by 1 base, leaving 8 bases between them. CDR1 SQVTM and CDR2 ANQGSEA come from the germline V gene. The CDR3 runs 12 residues. The library targeted TCRbeta and was prepared with unique molecular identifiers. TCRdb reprocessed the PCR reads via MiXCR and lists one record per CDR3 protein. The profile shows over 200,000 distinct CDR3 sequences, approximately 15% of them singletons. The study, taken as a whole, reports: At the one-year point after transplant, T-cell counts and TCRbeta diversity were found to come mostly from T cells that had been newly produced.

As regards this clonotype: Its cognate antigen is unknown.

The chain is built from TRBV29-1 and TRBJ2-5; D is ambiguous. The receptor was isolated from a male patient aged 2-15 years who had a stem cell transplant for acute lymphoblastic leukemia, so the T cells may come from the graft donor. Here the sequenced sample was PBMCs, mostly from graft donor cells, taken 360 days after TCRalphabeta/CD19-depleted stem cell transplant. CDR3 amino acids: CSVIGPQETQYF. DNA for the CDR3: TGCAGCGTTATTGGGCCCCAAGAGACCCAGTACTTC.